Here is one T cell receptor beta chain with its context. Antigen specificity is unknown. These data are taken from a study of Graves' ophthalmopathy and Graves' hyperthyroidism. General study points: The model's prediction of ophthalmopathy progression had around 70% sensitivity and roughly 77% specificity. Separation of ophthalmopathy from stable hyperthyroidism was achieved by a 13-signature model, at approximately 88% sensitivity and around 81% specificity.

Germline V gene sequence: CDR1 SGDLS, CDR2 YYNGEE. The trim removed 0 bases at V and 2 bases at J, leaving 11 bases unmatched. CDR3 length: 18 residues. Amplifying from RNA transcripts, the study obtained TCR beta CDR3 regions. The first round was an RT-PCR with HTBI primers, and the second round was a multiplex PCR. TCRdb ran MiXCR on the multiplex PCR reads and lists one entry per CDR3 protein. This sample has more than 300,000 distinct CDR3 sequences, with approximately 15% found just once. The chain has TRBV9 and TRBJ2-7; 10 bases fit TRBD2. This clonotype originated in a woman aged 18-29 years with stable Graves' hyperthyroidism. The sample comprised peripheral blood. Here the CDR3 reads CASSVEGSGGPHPYEQYF. The DNA of the CDR3 is TGTGCCAGCAGCGTAGAGGGTAGCGGGGGGCCTCACCCCTACGAGCAGTACTTC. Complete variable domain (other parts from reference TRBV9 and TRBJ2-7): DSGVTQTPKHLITATGQRVTLRCSPRSGDLSVYWYQQSLDQGLQFLIQYYNGEERAKGNILERFSAQQFPDLHSELNLSSLELGDSALYFCASSVEGSGGPHPYEQYFGPGTRLTVT.